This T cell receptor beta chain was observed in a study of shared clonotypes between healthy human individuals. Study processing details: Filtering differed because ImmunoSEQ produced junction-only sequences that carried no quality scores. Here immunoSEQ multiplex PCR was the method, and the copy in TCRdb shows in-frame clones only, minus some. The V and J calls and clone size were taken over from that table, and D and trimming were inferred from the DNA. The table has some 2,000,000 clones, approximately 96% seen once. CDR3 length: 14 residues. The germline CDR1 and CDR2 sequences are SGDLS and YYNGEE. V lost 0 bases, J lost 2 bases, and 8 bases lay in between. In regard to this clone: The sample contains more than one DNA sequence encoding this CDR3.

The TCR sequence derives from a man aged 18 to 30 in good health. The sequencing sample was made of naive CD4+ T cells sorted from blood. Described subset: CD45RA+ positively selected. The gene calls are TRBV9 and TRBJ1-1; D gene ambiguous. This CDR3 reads CASSVGPVNTEAFF. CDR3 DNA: TGTGCCAGCAGCGTAGGGCCAGTCAACACTGAAGCTTTCTTT.